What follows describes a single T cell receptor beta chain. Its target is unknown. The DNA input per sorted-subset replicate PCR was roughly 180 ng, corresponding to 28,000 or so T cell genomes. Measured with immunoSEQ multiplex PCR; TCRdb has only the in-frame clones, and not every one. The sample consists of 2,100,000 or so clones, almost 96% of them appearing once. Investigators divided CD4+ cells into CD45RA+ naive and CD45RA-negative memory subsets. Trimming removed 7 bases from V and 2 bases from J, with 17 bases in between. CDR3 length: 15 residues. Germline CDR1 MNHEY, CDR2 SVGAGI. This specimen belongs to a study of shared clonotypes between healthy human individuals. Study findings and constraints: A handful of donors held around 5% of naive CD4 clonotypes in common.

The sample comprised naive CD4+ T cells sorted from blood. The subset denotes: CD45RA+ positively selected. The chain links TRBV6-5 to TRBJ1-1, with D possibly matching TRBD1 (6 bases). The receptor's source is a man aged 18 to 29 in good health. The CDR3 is CASIRNWGANTEAFF. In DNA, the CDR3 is TGTGCCAGCATTCGAAATTGGGGGGCAAACACTGAAGCTTTCTTT.